This T cell receptor beta chain was retrieved from a study of OX40 agonist ivuxolimab in advanced cancers. Study overall: Participants averaged approximately 60 years of age (range about 23 to 79) and were about 85% male. Overall study findings and caveats: A proportion of nonresponders additionally exhibited low normalized T-cell clonal expansion. CD4+ and CD8+ blood T cells expanded clonally by week 6 at 0.1 to 3.0 mg/kg.

There are a few counts of this clone. Antigen: not known. A history of autoimmune disease or systemic immunosuppression excluded patients. The protocol was immunoSEQ multiplex PCR, while the TCRdb copy is restricted to in-frame clones and leaves out a portion. The profile shows about 50,000 clones, around 79% of them singletons. V was pared by 2 bases and J by 0 bases, with 5 bases between. The germline CDR1 and CDR2 sequences are SGHRS and YFSETQ. The CDR3 covers 13 residues. This sample comprised CD4+ or CD8+ T cells sorted from blood, obtained in a trial of the OX40 agonist ivuxolimab. The sequence was collected from an adult with an advanced solid tumor such as melanoma, head and neck, liver or kidney cancer. The chain recombines TRBV5-1 with TRBJ1-2; D is unclear. CDR3 in DNA: TGCGCCAGCAGCTTTGACACTAACTATGGCTACACCTTC. It specifies CASSFDTNYGYTF.